Presented here are 12 T cell receptor beta chains from one specimen sequenced in a study of T cells in Graves' hyperthyroidism and ophthalmopathy. It was RNA transcripts that yielded the amplified TCR beta CDR3 regions. The study used the HTBI primer set for a first-round RT-PCR of the TCR CDR3. MiXCR, run by TCRdb on the multiplex PCR reads, gives a single entry per CDR3 protein. The data hold a few hundred thousand distinct CDR3 sequences, with about 20% observed a single time. Sequenced: blood. These receptors came from a man younger than 40 with Graves' ophthalmopathy.

At least ten counts were recorded for this clonotype. The J gene is TRBJ2-7, the V gene TRBV11-3, with a possible D match to TRBD1 (5 bases). Germline-derived CDR1 and CDR2 are SGHNT and YENEEA. Trimming cost V 4 bases and J 2 bases, with 15 bases left between them. The CDR3 spans 15 residues. The CDR3 sequence is CASSSRQLSPYEQYF. Written as DNA, the CDR3 is TGTGCCAGCAGCTCCAGACAGCTTTCACCCTACGAGCAGTACTTC. Filled out from reference TRBV11-3 and TRBJ2-7, the complete variable domain reads EAGVVQSPRYKIIEKKQPVAFWCNPISGHNTLYWYLQNLGQGPELLIRYENEEAVDDSQLPKDRFSAERLKGVDSTLKIQPAELGDSAVYLCASSSRQLSPYEQYFGPGTRLTVT.

This clonotype was picked up one time. The junction shows a germline mismatch at one end, possibly a read error. The chain employs TRBV2 and TRBJ1-5; D is perhaps TRBD1 (6 bases). CDR3 length equals 13 residues. Per the germline V gene, CDR1 is SNHLY and CDR2 is FYNNEI. CDR3 loop: CACSLQGWEPQHF. The CDR3 DNA sequence: TGTGCCTGCAGCCTACAGGGTTGGGAGCCCCAGCATTTT.

In its sample, this clonotype was seen many times. In nucleotides, the CDR3 is TGTGCCAGCAGCGTAGTTGAGGTTCTTGAGCAGTTCTTC. This encodes CASSVVEVLEQFF. This chain connects TRBV11-2 to TRBJ2-1; D not certain. Per the germline V gene, CDR1 is SGHAT and CDR2 is FQNNGV. The CDR3 totals 13 residues. V lost 5 bases and J 9 bases, leaving 14 bases between the germline ends.

This clonotype was seen more than once but under ten times. The V gene is TRBV2, the J gene TRBJ2-2; weak D call: TRBD1 (6 bases). Germline CDR1 reads SNHLY; CDR2 reads FYNNEI. The germline V and J ends were trimmed by 6 bases and 9 bases, with 14 bases remaining between them. The CDR3 has 13 amino acids. The CDR3 sequence: CASSDLGDRELFF. CDR3 in DNA: TGTGCCAGCAGCGACCTTGGGGACAGGGAGCTGTTTTTT. Full variable domain (remainder filled in from reference TRBV2 and TRBJ2-2): EPEVTQTPSHQVTQMGQEVILRCVPISNHLYFYWYRQILGQKVEFLVSFYNNEISEKSEIFDDQFSVERPDGSNFTLKIRSTKLEDSAMYFCASSDLGDRELFFGEGSRLTVL.

Comments on this clonotype: This may be a read error: a much more frequent sequence differs by one nucleotide. The rearrangement uses TRBV20-1 and TRBJ2-1; 12 positions agree with TRBD2. The CDR3 extends over 15 amino acids. The V gene's germline CDR1 is DFQATT and CDR2 SNEGSKA (reference sequence). This CDR3 reads CSAGPSSGRVNEQLF. CDR3 coding DNA: TGCAGTGCGGGTCCCTCTAGCGGGAGGGTCAATGAGCAGCTCTTC.

The chain uses TRBV28 and TRBJ2-5; D might be TRBD2 (6 bases). Trimming took 3 bases from V and 4 from J, leaving 15 bases between them. The CDR3 length is 15 residues. Germline loops: CDR1 MDHEN, CDR2 SYDVKM. CDR3 DNA: TGTGCCAGCAGTTTCATGTGGCGGGAAGGAGAGACCCAGTACTTC. Translation: CASSFMWREGETQYF.

This clonotype was seen only a few times. The J gene is TRBJ1-2, the V gene TRBV28; D might be TRBD1 (5 bases). This CDR3 is 13 amino acids long. V was clipped by 6 bases and J by 4 bases, with 12 bases between them. In germline, CDR1 is MDHEN, CDR2 SYDVKM. CDR3 in amino acids: CASRHRDGYGYTF. The CDR3 nucleotides read TGTGCCAGCAGGCACCGGGACGGCTATGGCTACACCTTC.

The chain recombines TRBV9 with TRBJ1-2; TRBD1 agrees at 7 bases. V was clipped by 3 bases and J by 6 bases; unmatched bases: 8. Germline-derived CDR1 and CDR2 are SGDLS and YYNGEE. The CDR3 length is 14 residues. Here the CDR3 DNA reads TGTGCCAGCAGCGCCGGGACAGTTGCGGATGGCTACACCTTC. Protein sequence: CASSAGTVADGYTF.

This clonotype was detected many times. The chain uses TRBV30 and TRBJ2-1, with 9 bases lining up with TRBD1. CDR3 length: 15 residues. J was trimmed by 6 bases and V by 1 base; bases with no gene match: 7. CDR1 is GTSNPN, CDR2 SVGIG, per germline (reference sequence). CDR3 coding DNA: TGTGCCTGGAGTGGGGACAGGGTAGGGGCCAATGAGCAGTTCTTC. Residues: CAWSGDRVGANEQFF.

This clonotype occurred many times. The rearrangement uses TRBV3-1 and TRBJ2-7; maybe TRBD2 (5 bases). CDR1 and CDR2 (germline): LGHDT, YNNKEL (reference sequence). The CDR3 length is 14 residues. The germline V and J ends were trimmed by 5 bases and 5 bases, with 16 bases remaining between them. The DNA of the CDR3 is TGTGCCAGCAGCGTCGGGATACCTTCTGACGAGCAGTACTTC. Its translation is CASSVGIPSDEQYF.

This clonotype was seen a handful of times. V and J are TRBV11-2 and TRBJ2-1, with D hard to call. Trimming took 5 bases from V and 6 from J, leaving 5 bases between them. Germline values: CDR1 SGHAT, CDR2 FQNNGV. The CDR3 sequence is 11 residues long. The CDR3 region is CASSSLNEQFF. The DNA of the CDR3 is TGTGCCAGCAGCAGCCTCAATGAGCAGTTCTTC.

This clonotype was seen only once. The chain is built from TRBV19 and TRBJ1-5; 10 bases align to TRBD1. Germline values: CDR1 LNHDA, CDR2 SQIVND (reference sequence). With V trimmed by 7 bases and J by 6 bases, 6 bases remained unmatched. The CDR3 is made up of 14 amino acids. The CDR3 DNA sequence: TGTGCCAGTACCCTAGACAGGGGGCCTCAGCCCCAGCATTTT. It is translated as CASTLDRGPQPQHF.